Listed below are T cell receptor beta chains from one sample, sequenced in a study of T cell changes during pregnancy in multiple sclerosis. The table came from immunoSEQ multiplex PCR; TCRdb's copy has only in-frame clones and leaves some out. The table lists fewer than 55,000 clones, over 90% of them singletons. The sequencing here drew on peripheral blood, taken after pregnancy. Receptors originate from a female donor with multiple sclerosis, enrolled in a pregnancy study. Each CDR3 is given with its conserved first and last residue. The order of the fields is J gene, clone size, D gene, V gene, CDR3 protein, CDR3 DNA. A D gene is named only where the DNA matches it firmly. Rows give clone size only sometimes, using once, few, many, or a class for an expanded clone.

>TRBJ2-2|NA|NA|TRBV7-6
CASSSRTEQGTGELFF
TGTGCCAGCAGCTCCAGGACAGAGCAGGGCACCGGGGAGCTGTTTTTT
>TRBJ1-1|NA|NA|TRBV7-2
CASSRLVDEAFF
TGTGCCAGCAGCCGCCTTGTAGATGAAGCTTTCTTT
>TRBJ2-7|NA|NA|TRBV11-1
CASSLDGRFPSSYEQYF
TGTGCCAGCAGCTTAGACGGCAGGTTCCCAAGCTCCTACGAGCAGTACTTC
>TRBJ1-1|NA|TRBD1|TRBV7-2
CASSLAPGTGMAEAFF
TGTGCCAGCAGCTTAGCTCCCGGGACAGGGATGGCTGAAGCTTTCTTT
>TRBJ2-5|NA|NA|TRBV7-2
CASSPEARQYF
TGTGCCAGCAGCCCCGAGGCGCGCCAGTACTTC
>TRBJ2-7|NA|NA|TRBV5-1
CASSLITAYEQYF
TGCGCCAGCAGCTTGATAACAGCCTACGAGCAGTACTTC
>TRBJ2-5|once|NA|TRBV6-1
CASSEARARTQYF
TGTGCCAGCAGTGAAGCGAGAGCGAGGACCCAGTACTTC
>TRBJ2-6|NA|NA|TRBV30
CAWTTGANVLTF
TGTGCCTGGACTACTGGGGCCAACGTCCTGACTTTC
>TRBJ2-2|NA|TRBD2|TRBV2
CASRGGTSGGTGELFF
TGTGCCAGCAGGGGGGGGACTAGCGGGGGCACCGGGGAGCTGTTTTTT
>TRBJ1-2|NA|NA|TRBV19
CASTPMGRYGYTF
TGTGCCAGCACACCTATGGGCCGCTATGGCTACACCTTC
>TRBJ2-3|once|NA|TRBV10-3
CARSQGGSTDTQYF
TGTGCCCGCAGTCAAGGGGGTTCCACAGATACGCAGTATTTT
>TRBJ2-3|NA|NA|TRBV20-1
CSVVGTDTQYF
TGCAGTGTAGTGGGCACAGATACGCAGTATTTT
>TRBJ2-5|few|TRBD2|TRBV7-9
CASSTSGGGETQYF
TGTGCCAGCAGCACTAGCGGGGGTGGGGAGACCCAGTACTTC
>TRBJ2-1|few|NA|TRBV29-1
CSVVRGRNEQFF
TGCAGCGTTGTCAGGGGGAGGAATGAGCAGTTCTTC
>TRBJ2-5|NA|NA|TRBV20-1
CSASGQETQYF
TGCAGTGCTAGCGGCCAAGAGACCCAGTACTTC
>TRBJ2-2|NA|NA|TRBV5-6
CASSLEQGPNTGELFF
TGTGCCAGCAGCTTGGAGCAGGGCCCGAACACCGGGGAGCTGTTTTTT
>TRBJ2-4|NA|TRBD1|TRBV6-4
CARVTGAIPYGPYF
TGTGCCAGAGTCACAGGGGCAATCCCCTACGGCCCGTACTTC
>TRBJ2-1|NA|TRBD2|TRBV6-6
CASSYSASGGNEQFF
TGTGCCAGCAGTTACTCCGCTAGCGGGGGCAATGAGCAGTTCTTC
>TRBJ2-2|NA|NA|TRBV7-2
CASSSVATQPGELFF
TGTGCCAGCAGCTCCGTAGCCACCCAGCCCGGGGAGCTGTTTTTT
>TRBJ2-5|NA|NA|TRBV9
CASSVGGGETQYF
TGTGCCAGCAGCGTAGGAGGGGGAGAGACCCAGTACTTC
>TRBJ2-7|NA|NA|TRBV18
CASSLARTREQYF
TGTGCCAGCTCACTGGCTCGGACACGGGAGCAGTACTTC
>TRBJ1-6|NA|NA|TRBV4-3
CASSQENSYNSPLHF
TGCGCCAGCAGCCAAGAAAACAGCTATAATTCACCCCTCCACTTT
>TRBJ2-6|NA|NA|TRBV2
CASSEGRAGANVLTF
TGTGCCAGCAGTGAAGGCAGGGCTGGGGCCAACGTCCTGACTTTC
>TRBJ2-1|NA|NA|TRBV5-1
CASSFGVPPIGNEQFF
TGCGCCAGCAGCTTCGGGGTCCCCCCCATCGGGAATGAGCAGTTCTTC
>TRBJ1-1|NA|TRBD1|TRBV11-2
CASSSGGTGGFPGKAFF
TGTGCCAGCAGCTCGGGGGGCACAGGGGGCTTTCCTGGGAAAGCTTTCTTT
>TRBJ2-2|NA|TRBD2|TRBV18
CASSELAGSNTGELFF
TGTGCCAGCTCGGAGCTAGCGGGATCGAACACCGGGGAGCTGTTTTTT
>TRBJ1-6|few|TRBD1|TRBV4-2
CASSQDPTGQYSPLHF
TGTGCCAGCAGCCAAGACCCCACGGGACAGTATTCACCCCTCCACTTT
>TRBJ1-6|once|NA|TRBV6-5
CASTTGFQDSPLHF
TGTGCCAGCACCACAGGGTTTCAGGACTCACCCCTCCACTTT
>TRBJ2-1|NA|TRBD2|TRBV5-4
CAVLAGGYNEQFF
TGTGCCGTTCTAGCGGGGGGCTACAATGAGCAGTTCTTC
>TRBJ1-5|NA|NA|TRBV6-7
CASSPLGRDDQPQHF
TGTGCCAGCAGCCCCCTGGGGCGGGACGATCAGCCCCAGCATTTT
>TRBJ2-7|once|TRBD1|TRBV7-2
CASSFTGGKYEQYF
TGTGCCAGCAGCTTTACAGGGGGGAAGTACGAGCAGTACTTC
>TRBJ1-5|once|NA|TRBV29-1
CSVAGLNSNQPQHF
TGCAGCGTTGCAGGGTTGAATAGCAATCAGCCCCAGCATTTT
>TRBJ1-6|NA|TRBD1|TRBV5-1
CASSSGQATASPLHF
TGCGCCAGCAGCAGCGGACAGGCGACCGCCTCACCCCTCCACTTT
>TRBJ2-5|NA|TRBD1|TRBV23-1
CASSQSGGETDQETQYF
TGCGCCAGCAGTCAATCAGGGGGCGAGACAGACCAAGAGACCCAGTACTTC
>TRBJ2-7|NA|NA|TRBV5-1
CASSQRTFSYEQYF
TGCGCCAGCAGCCAGCGGACTTTCTCCTACGAGCAGTACTTC
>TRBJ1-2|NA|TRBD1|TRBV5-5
CASSQGGTGDGGYTF
TGTGCCAGCAGCCAAGGCGGGACAGGGGATGGTGGCTACACCTTC
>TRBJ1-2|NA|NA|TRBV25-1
CASSEAAQGRLHYGYTF
TGTGCCAGCAGTGAGGCCGCCCAGGGGCGGCTTCACTATGGCTACACCTTC
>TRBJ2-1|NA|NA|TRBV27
CASSLSVGVNEQFF
TGTGCCAGCAGTTTATCGGTAGGGGTGAATGAGCAGTTCTTC
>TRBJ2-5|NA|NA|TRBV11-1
CASSLPGWETQYF
TGTGCCAGCAGCTTACCCGGGTGGGAGACCCAGTACTTC
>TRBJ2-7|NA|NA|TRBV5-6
CASSFGGSYEQYF
TGTGCCAGCAGCTTCGGGGGATCCTACGAGCAGTACTTC
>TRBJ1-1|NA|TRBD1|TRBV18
CASSSISGDRGSTEAFF
TGTGCCAGCTCGTCAATATCCGGGGACAGGGGTTCAACTGAAGCTTTCTTT
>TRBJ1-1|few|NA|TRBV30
CAWENRELNTEAFF
TGTGCCTGGGAGAACAGGGAATTGAACACTGAAGCTTTCTTT
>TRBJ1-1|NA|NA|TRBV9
CASSVVSGNTEAFF
TGTGCCAGCAGCGTAGTATCGGGTAACACTGAAGCTTTCTTT
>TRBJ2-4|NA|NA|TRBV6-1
CASSEQGGQYF
TGTGCCAGCAGTGAACAGGGGGGACAGTACTTC
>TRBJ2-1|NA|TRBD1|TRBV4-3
CASSQDPDRYNEQFF
TGCGCCAGCAGCCAAGATCCGGACAGGTACAATGAGCAGTTCTTC
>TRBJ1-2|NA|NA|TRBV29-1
CSVAPGVDYGYTF
TGCAGCGTGGCGCCTGGAGTCGACTATGGCTACACCTTC
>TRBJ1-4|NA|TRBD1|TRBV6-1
CASSDRGATNEKLFF
TGTGCCAGCAGTGACAGGGGGGCAACTAATGAAAAACTGTTTTTT
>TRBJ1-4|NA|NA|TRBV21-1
CASSKFRTGCNEKLFF
TGTGCCAGCAGCAAATTCCGGACAGGGTGTAATGAAAAACTGTTTTTT
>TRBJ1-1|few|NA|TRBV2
CASRRDTEAFF
TGTGCCAGCAGACGAGACACTGAAGCTTTCTTT
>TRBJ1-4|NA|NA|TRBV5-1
CASSSTQGTSEKLFF
TGCGCCAGCAGCTCTACTCAGGGGACAAGTGAAAAACTGTTTTTT
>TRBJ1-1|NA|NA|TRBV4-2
CASSQDTGSNTEAFF
TGTGCCAGCAGCCAAGATACAGGGTCTAACACTGAAGCTTTCTTT
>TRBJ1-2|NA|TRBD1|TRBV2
CASIIGGRNNYGYTF
TGTGCCAGCATCATAGGGGGCCGAAATAACTATGGCTACACCTTC
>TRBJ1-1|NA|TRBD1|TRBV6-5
CASGPLDRGDIEAFF
TGTGCCAGCGGACCACTAGACAGGGGGGACATTGAAGCTTTCTTT
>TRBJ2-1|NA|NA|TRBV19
CASSSGGRHNEQFF
TGTGCCAGTAGTTCAGGAGGGCGACACAATGAGCAGTTCTTC
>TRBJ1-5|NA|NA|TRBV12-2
CASRLSDRFNQPQHF
TGTGCAAGTCGCTTATCGGACAGGTTCAATCAGCCCCAGCATTTT
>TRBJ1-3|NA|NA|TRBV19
CASSTTGLSGNTIYF
TGTGCCAGTAGTACGACAGGCCTCTCTGGAAACACCATATATTTT
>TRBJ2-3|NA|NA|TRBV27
CASSVAGPSTDTQYF
TGTGCCAGCTCGGTCGCAGGCCCTAGCACAGATACGCAGTATTTT
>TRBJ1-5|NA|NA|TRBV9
CASSGTGGNQPQHF
TGTGCCAGCAGCGGTACAGGCGGCAATCAGCCCCAGCATTTT
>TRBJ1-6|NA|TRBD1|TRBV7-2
CASSPGQGSSYNSPLHF
TGTGCCAGCAGCCCGGGACAGGGGAGCTCCTATAATTCACCCCTCCACTTT